These 18 T cell receptor beta chains were all obtained from the same sample, sequenced in a study of CD8+CD57+ T cells in acquired aplastic anemia. It was genomic DNA that served as the template for profiling TCR beta VDJ and CDR3. TCRdb called the reads again in MiXCR, with one record for every CDR3 protein. The sample includes about 210,000 distinct CDR3 sequences, about 59% of them seen just once. The material sequenced was sorted CD4+, CD8+, or CD8+CD57+ T cells (not recorded which) from PBMCs. These receptors all stem from a human donor in good health.

The genes are TRBV19 and TRBJ2-7; 9 bases fit TRBD2. V was pared by 8 bases and J by 2 bases, with 4 bases of the junction left unmatched. Looked up from germline, CDR1 is LNHDA and CDR2 is SQIVND (reference sequence). This CDR3 has 13 amino acids. CDR3 amino acids: CASQASGAYEQYF. In DNA form, the CDR3 reads TGTGCCAGTCAGGCTAGCGGGGCCTACGAGCAGTACTTC.

Note on this clonotype: This could be a read error, since a much larger clone is one nucleotide away. This sequence joins TRBV27 and TRBJ2-1; tentatively, D is TRBD1 (6 bases). CDR3 length: 12 residues. Germline V gives CDR1 MNHEY, CDR2 SMNVEV (reference sequence). The CDR3 bases are TGTGCCAGCACTAGCCCAGGGGTTGAGCGGTTCTTC. This translates into CASTSPGVERFF.

The rearrangement joins TRBV7-6 to TRBJ2-5; 8 nucleotides agree with TRBD2. The CDR3 totals 16 residues. The J segment lost 1 base and the V segment lost 5 bases, leaving 9 bases of the junction unmatched. CDR1 and CDR2 from the germline V gene are SGHVS and FNYEAQ. Written as DNA, the CDR3 is TGTGCCAGCAGCCCGTGGGCCGGGGGGGCCCAAGAGACCCAGTACTTC. Its protein is CASSPWAGGAQETQYF.

The rearrangement links TRBV20-1 to TRBJ2-3, with TRBD1 identical over 8 bases. CDR1 and CDR2 from the germline V gene are DFQATT and SNEGSKA (reference sequence). CDR3 length: 14 amino acids. Losses at the gene ends were 4 bases for V and 0 bases for J; bases not matched to a gene: 3. The CDR3 sequence is CSATRTGSTDTQYF. The CDR3 DNA follows: TGCAGTGCTACCAGGACAGGGAGCACAGATACGCAGTATTTT.

Points on this clonotype: This may arise from a read error, as a much more abundant clone is one base away. The CDR3 loop is CASSFPGADEQYF. The CDR3 DNA is TGTGCCAGCAGTTTCCCAGGGGCGGACGAGCAGTACTTC. The chain joins TRBV27 to TRBJ2-7; maybe TRBD1 (6 bases). The CDR3 is made up of 13 amino acids. Germline V CDR1 and CDR2: MNHEY, SMNVEV (reference sequence). V was cut by 3 bases and J by 5 bases, with 11 bases left in between.

To note about this clonotype: This is likely a read error, given that the CDR3 carries no conserved phenylalanine or tryptophan at its end. Because the CDR3's place on the DNA is in doubt, the DNA is left out and the CDR3 is given as listed by TCRdb. This chain joins TRBV12-5 and TRBJ1-2. Germline V gene sequence: CDR1 LGHNT, CDR2 FRNRAP. The CDR3 region is 13 residues in length, termini included. CDR3 sequence: CASGLGRLPWTTA.

This clonotype was found many times. This chain connects TRBV9 to TRBJ2-7; TRBD2 agrees at 10 bases. The CDR3 consists of 15 residues. The germline V gene encodes CDR1 SGDLS and CDR2 YYNGEE. Germline trimming cut 4 bases from V and 4 bases from J; bases unmatched to any gene: 8. Here the CDR3 DNA reads TGTGCCAGCAGCTCTCCCGGGACTAGCGCGTACGAGCAGTACTTC. It codes for CASSSPGTSAYEQYF.

The V call is TRBV5-1, the J call TRBJ1-1; D gene ambiguous. Germline V gives CDR1 SGHRS, CDR2 YFSETQ. The CDR3 runs 16 residues. Deletions cut 0 bases from V and 0 bases from J, with 12 bases between. The CDR3 is CASSLADRILNTEAFF. In nucleotides, the CDR3 is TGCGCCAGCAGCTTGGCCGATCGGATTTTGAACACTGAAGCTTTCTTT.

This clonotype was counted many times. V usage is TRBV20-1 and J usage is TRBJ2-7, with 7 bases fitting TRBD1. The CDR3 runs to 16 residues. V lost 5 bases, J lost 2 bases, and 15 bases stayed unmatched. Germline V gene lookup returns CDR1 DFQATT and CDR2 SNEGSKA (reference sequence). The CDR3 here is CSAGDFGQAAPYEQYF. The CDR3 nucleotides are TGCAGTGCTGGGGATTTCGGACAGGCTGCCCCCTACGAGCAGTACTTC.

The rearrangement joins TRBV20-1 to TRBJ2-1; perhaps TRBD2 as D (5 bases). The CDR3 runs to 12 residues. V gave up 3 bases and J gave up 2 bases, with 5 bases separating them. Germline V gene sequence: CDR1 DFQATT, CDR2 SNEGSKA (reference sequence). CDR3 DNA sequence: TGCAGTGCTAGCGGGGCCTACAATGAGCAGTTCTTC. Its protein product is CSASGAYNEQFF.

The chain employs TRBV7-9 and TRBJ1-2, with a weak D call TRBD1 (5 bases). Deletions cut 5 bases from V and 2 bases from J, with 12 bases between. The CDR3 extends over 14 amino acids. The V gene's germline CDR1 is SEHNR and CDR2 FQNEAQ (reference sequence). CDR3 loop: CASSPAGGNYGYTF. CDR3 nucleotide sequence: TGTGCCAGCAGCCCCGCCGGGGGGAACTATGGCTACACCTTC.

This clonotype was counted at least ten times. The chain couples TRBV20-1 to TRBJ2-2, with 12 bases matching TRBD1. The V segment lost 4 bases and the J segment 10 bases; nucleotides outside the gene matches: 4. The germline V gene has CDR1 DFQATT and CDR2 SNEGSKA (reference sequence). The CDR3 spans 13 residues. The CDR3, as DNA: TGCAGTGCTACTGGGACAGGGGGCCCGGAGCTGTTTTTT. As protein: CSATGTGGPELFF.

The chain links TRBV5-5 to TRBJ1-1, with D possibly matching TRBD1 (6 bases). The CDR3 is 13 residues long. Germline values: CDR1 SGHKS, CDR2 YYEKEE (reference sequence). Trimming shortened V by 8 bases and J by 1 base, and 12 bases separated the two germline ends. The CDR3, as DNA: TGTGCCAGTAAATTGACAGGGAACACTGAAGCTTTCTTT. It yields the protein CASKLTGNTEAFF.

The chain recombines TRBV9 with TRBJ1-3; D might be TRBD1 (5 bases). Trimming took off 0 bases at V and 0 bases at J, with 7 bases between the two ends. CDR3 length: 15 amino acids. The germline gives CDR1 SGDLS, CDR2 YYNGEE. CDR3 coding DNA: TGTGCCAGCAGCGTAGTTGGGGGCTCTGGAAACACCATATATTTT. It translates to CASSVVGGSGNTIYF.

Comments on this clonotype: The junction differs from germline at one of its ends, possibly a read error. The V gene is TRBV5-1, the J gene TRBJ1-2; D possibly corresponds to TRBD1 (5 bases). Germline V lookup: CDR1 SGHRS, CDR2 YFSETQ. This CDR3 is 13 amino acids long. The CDR3 nucleotides are TGTGCCAGCAGCTTAGGGCAGGGTGGAGGCTACACCTTC. It is translated as CASSLGQGGGYTF. Based on the CDR3 plus reference TRBV5-1 and TRBJ1-2, the full variable domain is KAGVTQTPRYLIKTRGQQVTLSCSPISGHRSVSWYQQTPGQGLQFLFEYFSETQRNKGNFPGRFSGRQFSNSRSEMNVSTLELGDSALYLCASSLGQGGGYTFGSGTRLTVV.

The chain combines TRBV7-9 with TRBJ2-5; no reliable D call. This CDR3 contains 13 residues. Trimming pared 3 bases from V and 3 bases from J, leaving 8 bases between. Germline values: CDR1 SEHNR, CDR2 FQNEAQ (reference sequence). As DNA, the CDR3 is TGTGCCAGCAGCTTGTGGCCTAAAGAGACCCAGTACTTC. Its translation: CASSLWPKETQYF.

V usage is TRBV29-1 and J usage is TRBJ1-1; D gene unclear. With 0 bases removed from V and 4 bases from J, the gap between germline ends came to 9 bases. This CDR3 has 13 amino acids. Germline CDR1 and CDR2: SQVTM and ANQGSEA. CDR3 loop: CSVEDPGRTEAFF. CDR3 nucleotides: TGCAGCGTTGAAGATCCAGGCCGCACTGAAGCTTTCTTT.

A few counts support this clonotype. The rearrangement uses TRBV9 and TRBJ2-1; D not resolved. V gave up 4 bases and J gave up 0 bases, with 8 bases separating them. The CDR3 runs 14 residues. Per the germline V gene, CDR1 is SGDLS and CDR2 is YYNGEE. The CDR3 DNA sequence: TGTGCCAGCAGCCCCTCGGTCTCCTACAATGAGCAGTTCTTC. This codes for CASSPSVSYNEQFF.